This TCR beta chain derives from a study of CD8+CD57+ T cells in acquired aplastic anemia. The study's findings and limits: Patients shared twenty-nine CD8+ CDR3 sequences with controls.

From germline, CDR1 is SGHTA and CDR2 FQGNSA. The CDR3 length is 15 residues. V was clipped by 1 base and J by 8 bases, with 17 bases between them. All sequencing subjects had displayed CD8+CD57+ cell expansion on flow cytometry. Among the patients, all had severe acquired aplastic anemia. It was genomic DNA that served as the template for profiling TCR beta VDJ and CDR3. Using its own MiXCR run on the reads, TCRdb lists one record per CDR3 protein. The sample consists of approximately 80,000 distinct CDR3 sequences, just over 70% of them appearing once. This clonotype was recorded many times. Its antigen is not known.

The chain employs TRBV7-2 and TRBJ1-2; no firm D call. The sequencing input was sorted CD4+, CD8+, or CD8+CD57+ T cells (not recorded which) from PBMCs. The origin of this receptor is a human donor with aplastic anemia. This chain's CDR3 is CASSLEPPPSRGYTF. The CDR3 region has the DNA TGTGCCAGCAGCTTAGAGCCCCCTCCCTCCCGGGGCTACACCTTC.